This T cell receptor beta chain was identified in a study of cytotoxic CD8 clonotypes in ibrutinib-treated CLL (dated by TCRdb to about 2021). For context, the study as a whole: The cohort included more than 14 treatment-naive and some twelve relapsed/refractory patients; roughly 17 were IGHV unmutated. Of the 86 participants in the trial, about two dozen had longitudinal samples available. Partial responses were observed in about 24 patients and complete responses in 2; after a median follow-up of 68 months, remission was maintained in approximately 14 patients and progression was observed in approximately 12. Cryopreserved peripheral blood mononuclear cells were collected at three points: before therapy, at response, and at either sustained remission or disease progression. Every sample from remission and from progressive disease was obtained while the patients were still on ibrutinib. On average, each sample yielded around 230,000 productive templates and under 95,000 productive rearrangements. Samples at response were collected after a median of roughly 13 months of treatment, with a range of 6 to 36 months. General findings and caveats noted by the study authors: Clonality rose at ibrutinib response, remained stable during sustained remission, and dropped back toward baseline at progression. Baseline clonality was found to be higher than that of age-matched healthy donors and was strongly correlated with circulating CD8+ T-cell counts. Sustained-remission and progressing patients did not have matched sampling times, and lymph node repertoires were not examined. Public clonotypes were rare and either contracted or stayed stable during treatment, and the rise in clonality at ibrutinib response reflected the expansion of private clonotypes.

This clone was seen a handful of times. Its antigen is unknown. No qualities accompany the bases; no much larger clone lies one base away. From the cysteine through the phenylalanine, the CDR3 covers 13 amino acids. Left in the record is the CDR3 DNA by itself, 39 bases read in frame from the first base. The trim is 1 base for V and 5 bases for J, with a gap of 8 bases between the germline ends. From the germline V gene, CDR1 is KGHSH and CDR2 is LQKENI. A MiSeq instrument was used for deep resolution sequencing, which targeted depths ranging from 1 in 1 million up to 1 in 200,000 T cells, with coverage averaging 10x for each clonotype. The immunoSEQ hsTCRB Kit was used to generate TCR beta libraries. For the original study's pipeline: Data were analyzed with ImmunoSEQ Data Assistant and ImmunoSEQ Analyzer, with V, D and J genes assigned per IMGT definitions. Clonality was computed as one minus normalized Shannon entropy of productive rearrangement frequencies, ranging from 0 to 1. Only overrepresented clonotypes making up at least 0.05% of each patient's repertoire were included in the public clonotype analysis. Roughly 13 age-matched healthy donor repertoires from immuneACCESS were used as controls for clonality. Sourced from immuneACCESS, this table was stored by TCRdb with only in-frame sequences that have V and J called. A share of the clones is absent; for the studies checked, an unresolved V gene accounts for under half, and the remainder has no known explanation. V and J calls and clone size follow that table, whereas D and trimming were derived from the DNA. Here the sample has 300,000 to 400,000 clones; approximately 67% occur a single time. Of the sample, around 6.6% is held by the ten largest clones.

Roughly 1.8 micrograms of genomic DNA were extracted from cryopreserved PBMCs for TCR beta library preparation. Longitudinal blood samples from CLL patients on ibrutinib monotherapy were analyzed using high-throughput TCR beta sequencing. The patients were enrolled in a single-center, open-label phase 2 trial of ibrutinib monotherapy. The source is a human donor with chronic lymphocytic leukemia. Specimen: PBMCs, collected after 36 months of ibrutinib treatment. The rearrangement combines TRBV18 with TRBJ1-1; no confident D gene assignment can be made. The CDR3 region has the sequence CASSPRGGTEAFF. The DNA sequence follows: TGTGCCAGCTCACCACGGGGTGGTACTGAAGCTTTCTTT.